One sample yielded the 19 T cell receptor beta chains listed below, sequenced in a study of OX40 agonist ivuxolimab in advanced cancers. Using immunoSEQ multiplex PCR, the repertoire was profiled, and TCRdb retains in-frame clones only, with some absent. The table includes about 76,000 clones, around nine tenths detected once. Sample: CD4+ or CD8+ T cells sorted from blood, taken in a trial of the OX40 agonist ivuxolimab. Source of these receptors: an adult with an advanced solid tumor such as melanoma, head and neck, liver or kidney cancer.

In this sample, this clone turned up once. The V and J genes are TRBV7-6 and TRBJ2-5; TRBD2 matches at 11 bases. The better agreement between TRBJ2-7 and the DNA end casts doubt on the J call. This CDR3 contains 17 residues. From germline, CDR1 is SGHVS and CDR2 FNYEAQ. This CDR3 is CASSFRAPSGRQDEQYF. In nucleotides, the CDR3 is TGTGCCAGCAGCTTCAGGGCCCCTAGCGGGAGGCAGGACGAGCAGTACTTC.

The V call is TRBV6-5, the J call TRBJ2-7; no reliable D call. The CDR3 consists of 14 residues. The ends were cut back, 6 bases at V and 2 bases at J, with 14 bases in the middle. From germline, CDR1 is MNHEY and CDR2 SVGAGI. CDR3 amino acids: CASSSLVGPYEQYF. The CDR3 nucleotides are TGTGCCAGCAGCTCCCTCGTCGGGCCCTACGAGCAGTACTTC.

The rearrangement joins TRBV27 to TRBJ1-2; 9 nucleotides agree with TRBD1. CDR1 and CDR2 (germline): MNHEY, SMNVEV (reference sequence). The trim removed 4 bases at V and 6 bases at J, leaving 3 bases unmatched. This CDR3 spans 13 amino acids. The CDR3 here is CASSYRGPDGYTF. As DNA, the CDR3 is TGTGCCAGCAGTTACAGGGGGCCGGATGGCTACACCTTC.

The chain carries TRBV6-5 and TRBJ2-5, with D possibly TRBD1 on 6 matching bases. This CDR3 spans 16 amino acids. The germline V and J ends were trimmed by 3 bases and 4 bases, with 18 bases remaining between them. Germline CDR1 and CDR2: MNHEY and SVGAGI. The CDR3 bases are TGTGCCAGCAGTTATGGGGGCGGTAGATTACCAGAGACCCAGTACTTC. Amino acid sequence: CASSYGGGRLPETQYF.

This chain uses TRBV27 with TRBJ1-2; TRBD1 might be the D (6 bases). The CDR3 is 13 residues long. Deletions cut 4 bases from V and 7 bases from J, with 13 bases between. CDR1 and CDR2 (germline): MNHEY, SMNVEV (reference sequence). The CDR3 is CASSSTGWGGYTF. The CDR3 DNA sequence: TGTGCCAGCAGTTCAACAGGGTGGGGTGGCTACACCTTC.

On this clone: The DNA is omitted, as the CDR3 cannot be located on it reliably, and the CDR3 follows TCRdb's listing. The J gene is TRBJ2-7, the V gene TRBV5-1. Termini included, the CDR3 measures 15 amino acids. Germline V lookup: CDR1 SGHRS, CDR2 YFSETQ. This CDR3 reads CASSLTFGDVYEQYF.

The chain has TRBV7-8 and TRBJ2-2; the match to TRBD2 covers 8 bases. The CDR3 contains 16 residues. In germline, CDR1 is SGHVS, CDR2 FQNEAQ. V dropped 2 bases and J dropped 5; count of bases not matched to a gene: 7. CDR3 sequence reads: CASSLYERELTGELFF. For the CDR3, the DNA is TGTGCCAGCAGCTTATACGAGCGGGAGTTGACCGGGGAGCTGTTTTTT. The variable domain in full, completed from reference TRBV7-8 and TRBJ2-2, reads GAGVSQSPRYKVAKRGQDVALRCDPISGHVSLFWYQQALGQGPEFLTYFQNEAQLDKSGLPSDRFFAERPEGSVSTLKIQRTQQEDSAVYLCASSLYERELTGELFFGEGSRLTVL.

The V gene is TRBV19, the J gene TRBJ1-1; 7 nucleotides line up with TRBD1. Germline V lookup: CDR1 LNHDA, CDR2 SQIVND (reference sequence). CDR3 size: 14 residues. Trimming removed 5 bases from V and 1 base from J; junction bases left unmatched: 4. CDR3 residues: CASSPRQGNTEAFF. DNA of the CDR3: TGTGCCAGTAGTCCTCGACAGGGGAACACTGAAGCTTTCTTT. Full variable domain (remainder filled in from reference TRBV19 and TRBJ1-1): DGGITQSPKYLFRKEGQNVTLSCEQNLNHDAMYWYRQDPGQGLRLIYYSQIVNDFQKGDIAEGYSVSREKKESFPLTVTSAQKNPTAFYLCASSPRQGNTEAFFGQGTRLTVV.

CDR3 sequence: CAISAVEETQYF. The CDR3 nucleotides read TGTGCCATCAGTGCCGTTGAAGAGACCCAGTACTTC. The chain is built from TRBV10-3 and TRBJ2-5; D remains unclear. CDR1 is ENHRY and CDR2 is SYGVKD in the germline V gene. This CDR3 has 12 residues. V lost 4 bases to trimming and J lost 3 bases, with 6 bases between them.

V usage is TRBV4-1 and J usage is TRBJ2-7, with 9 nucleotides matching TRBD1. There are 17 residues in the CDR3. Germline CDR1 is MGHRA and CDR2 is YSYEKL. Trimming cost V 0 bases and J 4 bases; bases outside gene matches: 10. CDR3 sequence reads: CASSQDPGQGAGYEQYF. The DNA for the CDR3 is TGCGCCAGCAGCCAAGACCCGGGACAGGGAGCCGGGTACGAGCAGTACTTC.

The CDR3 sequence: CASSPGLAGGSEQYF. The CDR3 nucleotides read TGTGCCAGCAGCCCCGGACTAGCGGGAGGGTCCGAGCAGTACTTC. V and J are TRBV11-3 and TRBJ2-5, with 15 bases that match TRBD2. The J call is uncertain, as TRBJ2-7 better fits the DNA end. Germline CDR1 reads SGHNT; CDR2 reads YENEEA. The CDR3 is 15 residues long.

This chain connects TRBV12-5 to TRBJ2-7; perhaps TRBD2 as D (6 bases). Trimming removed 4 bases from V and 0 bases from J, with 13 bases in between. The CDR3 runs to 15 residues. Looked up from germline, CDR1 is LGHNT and CDR2 is FRNRAP. CDR3 loop: CASGWGGTLSYEQYF. As DNA, the CDR3 is TGTGCTAGTGGTTGGGGCGGGACGCTCTCCTACGAGCAGTACTTC.

The V call is TRBV7-9, the J call TRBJ2-7, with a weak D call TRBD1 (6 bases). The V gene's germline CDR1 is SEHNR and CDR2 FQNEAQ (reference sequence). The V gene lost 4 bases and the J gene lost 2 bases, with 12 bases spanning the gap. CDR3 length: 14 amino acids. The CDR3 DNA reads TGTGCCAGCAGCTCAACAGGGTACCCCTACGAGCAGTACTTC. Amino acids: CASSSTGYPYEQYF.

This chain joins TRBV7-9 and TRBJ1-5; D not certain. The CDR3 runs 13 residues. The germline gives CDR1 SEHNR, CDR2 FQNEAQ (reference sequence). The V and J ends lost 5 bases and 1 base respectively, with 6 bases between them. This chain's CDR3 is CASSPTSNQPQHF. The CDR3 DNA follows: TGTGCCAGCAGCCCCACAAGCAATCAGCCCCAGCATTTT. Based on the CDR3 plus reference TRBV7-9 and TRBJ1-5, the full variable domain is DTGVSQNPRHKITKRGQNVTFRCDPISEHNRLYWYRQTLGQGPEFLTYFQNEAQLEKSRLLSDRFSAERPKGSFSTLEIQRTEQGDSAMYLCASSPTSNQPQHFGDGTRLSIL.

The chain carries TRBV5-1 and TRBJ2-5, with TRBD2 as a possible D gene (5 bases). The V and J ends lost 0 bases and 0 bases respectively, with 18 bases between them. The CDR3 runs to 18 residues. CDR1 is SGHRS and CDR2 is YFSETQ in the germline V gene. Here the CDR3 reads CASSLVSGEREYQETQYF. The CDR3 nucleotides read TGCGCCAGCAGCTTGGTTTCTGGGGAGAGGGAGTACCAAGAGACCCAGTACTTC.

The J gene is TRBJ2-2, the V gene TRBV7-3; 10 bases agree with TRBD2. Germline V gene data show CDR1 as SGHTA and CDR2 as FQGTGA. The CDR3 is 15 amino acids. V lost 0 bases, J lost 6 bases, and 1 base stayed unmatched. DNA of the CDR3: TGTGCCAGCAGCTTAACTCTAGCGGGGGCCGGGGAGCTGTTTTTT. It codes for CASSLTLAGAGELFF. Drawing the rest from reference TRBV7-3 and TRBJ2-2, the complete variable domain is GAGVSQTPSNKVTEKGKYVELRCDPISGHTALYWYRQSLGQGPEFLIYFQGTGAADDSGLPNDRFFAVRPEGSVSTLKIQRTERGDSAVYLCASSLTLAGAGELFFGEGSRLTVL.

The chain links TRBV29-1 to TRBJ2-6, with TRBD1 as a possible D gene (6 bases). CDR1 SQVTM and CDR2 ANQGSEA come from the germline V gene. Between the trimmed V and J ends, which lost 6 bases and 2 bases, there was a span of 14 bases. This CDR3 contains 15 residues. The CDR3: CSVLGRGTGANVLTF. CDR3 nucleotides: TGCAGCGTCCTAGGTAGGGGGACTGGGGCCAACGTCCTGACTTTC.

This sequence joins TRBV7-2 and TRBJ2-7; the match to TRBD1 covers 11 bases. V was clipped by 4 bases and J by 6 bases; unmatched bases: 5. Germline lookup yields CDR1 SGHTA and CDR2 FQGNSA. CDR3 length: 14 residues. The CDR3 DNA follows: TGTGCCAGCAGCTCGGGACAGGGGGTCGGCGAGCAGTACTTC. Its protein is CASSSGQGVGEQYF.

This chain uses TRBV28 with TRBJ1-2, with a possible D match to TRBD1 (5 bases). From germline, CDR1 is MDHEN and CDR2 SYDVKM. Trimming stripped 2 bases from V and 5 bases from J, with 12 bases between. The CDR3 extends over 14 amino acids. This CDR3 reads CASSLPGTAYGYTF. The CDR3, as DNA: TGTGCCAGCAGTTTACCCGGGACGGCGTATGGCTACACCTTC.